Below, 15 T cell receptor beta chains from the same sample are listed, as sequenced in a study of T cell responses to AZD1222 COVID-19 vaccine. Some clones are missing from TCRdb's copy, which holds only in-frame ones; the method was immunoSEQ multiplex PCR. The sample lists fewer than 180,000 clones, 94% occurring once. This specimen was peripheral blood, taken on day 0 of AZD1222 vaccination. These TCRs come from an adult in good health.

The chain carries TRBV7-9 and TRBJ2-5; D remains ambiguous. CDR1 SEHNR and CDR2 FQNEAQ come from the germline V gene (reference sequence). The CDR3 is made up of 16 amino acids. V shed 5 bases and J shed 1 base, with 17 bases lying between them. In DNA, the CDR3 is TGTGCCAGCAGCCCTCACTTCGGACGGCCCCAAGAGACCCAGTACTTC. This gives the protein CASSPHFGRPQETQYF.

The V gene is TRBV6-5, the J gene TRBJ1-2, with D maybe TRBD1 (5 bases). The CDR3 loop spans 13 amino acids. Germline CDR1 MNHEY, CDR2 SVGAGI. Trimming took 5 bases from V and 5 from J, leaving 12 bases between them. The chain's CDR3 is CASSLGGYYGYTF. In DNA, the CDR3 is TGTGCCAGCAGTCTGGGGGGTTATTATGGCTACACCTTC.

The gene calls are TRBV6-5 and TRBJ1-2; D possibly corresponds to TRBD1 (6 bases). This CDR3 comprises 15 residues. Trimming took 7 bases from V and 4 from J, leaving 19 bases between them. Per germline, CDR1 MNHEY and CDR2 SVGAGI. The DNA for the CDR3 is TGTGCCAGCAAGGGAGGACAGTCTCTAACCTATGGCTACACCTTC. Its protein product is CASKGGQSLTYGYTF.

The chain employs TRBV28 and TRBJ1-1; no clear D. CDR3 length: 12 amino acids. Between the trimmed V and J ends, which lost 4 bases and 3 bases, there was a span of 6 bases. Germline V gene data show CDR1 as MDHEN and CDR2 as SYDVKM. CDR3 protein: CASSSPHTEAFF. The DNA for the CDR3 is TGTGCCAGCAGTTCCCCCCACACTGAAGCTTTCTTT.

The chain carries TRBV4-1 and TRBJ2-7, with D unclear. V gave up 2 bases and J gave up 2 bases, with 7 bases separating them. The CDR3 totals 13 residues. Germline lookup yields CDR1 MGHRA and CDR2 YSYEKL. In nucleotides, the CDR3 is TGCGCCAGCAGCCAAACCTTGACCTACGAGCAGTACGTC. Protein: CASSQTLTYEQYV.

The V and J genes are TRBV6-5 and TRBJ1-5; 7 bases are shared with TRBD1. With 6 bases clipped from V and 6 bases from J, the junction kept 5 bases outside the gene matches. Germline CDR1 reads MNHEY; CDR2 reads SVGAGI. This CDR3 spans 13 amino acids. For the CDR3, the DNA is TGTGCCAGCAGCGAGACAGGGCCTCAGCCCCAGCATTTT. Its translation is CASSETGPQPQHF.

This sequence joins TRBV10-2 and TRBJ1-2; D uncertain. Trimming removed 4 bases at V and 7 bases at J, with 16 bases between. The CDR3 loop spans 14 amino acids. In germline, CDR1 is WSHSY, CDR2 SAAADI. CDR3 region: CASSALGDVGGYTF. As DNA, the CDR3 is TGCGCCAGCAGTGCCTTAGGCGACGTCGGTGGCTACACCTTC.

The chain links TRBV5-4 to TRBJ1-6, with 8 bases fitting TRBD1. This CDR3 spans 17 amino acids. Germline CDR1 is SGHNT and CDR2 is YYREEE (reference sequence). V lost 7 bases, J lost 0 bases, and 9 bases stayed unmatched. Written as DNA, the CDR3 is TGTGCCAGCCACTGGCAGGGGGCCGACTCCTATAATTCACCCCTCCACTTT. It specifies CASHWQGADSYNSPLHF.

This chain joins TRBV7-9 and TRBJ1-1; a possible D gene is TRBD1 (5 bases). V was clipped by 5 bases and J by 1 base, with 14 bases between them. Looked up from germline, CDR1 is SEHNR and CDR2 is FQNEAQ (reference sequence). The CDR3 length is 15 residues. CDR3 amino acids: CASSQQEAGNTEAFF. The CDR3 region has the DNA TGTGCCAGCAGCCAACAGGAGGCGGGGAACACTGAAGCTTTCTTT.

The chain combines TRBV30 with TRBJ2-5; 12 nucleotides match TRBD2. V lost 2 bases, J lost 1 base, and 5 bases stayed unmatched. Germline CDR1 GTSNPN, CDR2 SVGIG (reference sequence). The CDR3 has 16 amino acids. CDR3 amino acids: CAWSKGLAGLQETQYF. The CDR3 nucleotides are TGTGCCTGGAGTAAGGGACTAGCGGGCCTCCAAGAGACCCAGTACTTC.

The chain employs TRBV3-1 (or the pseudogene TRBV3-2) and TRBJ1-6; TRBD1 might be the D (6 bases). This CDR3 contains 13 residues. Trimming stripped 5 bases from V and 10 bases from J, with 12 bases between. The germline V gene has CDR1 LGHDT and CDR2 YNNKEL (reference sequence). CDR3 in amino acids: CASSSQGTSPLHF. CDR3 coding DNA: TGTGCCAGCAGCTCACAGGGCACGTCACCCCTCCACTTT.

This clone has only one observation. The chain employs TRBV6-2 or TRBV6-3 and TRBJ1-2; weak D call: TRBD1 (6 bases). This CDR3 contains 13 residues. CDR1 MNHEY and CDR2 SVGEGT come from the germline V gene. V dropped 5 bases and J dropped 2 bases, with 9 bases sitting between them. Here the CDR3 reads CASSEGENYGYTF. For the CDR3, the DNA is TGTGCCAGCAGTGAGGGGGAGAACTATGGCTACACCTTC.

The V gene is TRBV5-6, the J gene TRBJ1-3; D may be TRBD1 (5 bases). The V gene lost 0 bases and the J gene lost 12 bases, with 16 bases spanning the gap. Per germline, CDR1 SGHDT and CDR2 YYEEEE. This CDR3 is 14 amino acids long. The CDR3 DNA reads TGTGCCAGCAGCTTGGGTGGACAATGGAACGGCATATATTTT. It is translated as CASSLGGQWNGIYF.

The chain employs TRBV5-4 and TRBJ2-3; D possibly corresponds to TRBD2 (7 bases). The CDR3 is made up of 16 amino acids. V lost 4 bases to trimming and J lost 5 bases, with 20 bases between them. Germline lookup yields CDR1 SGHNT and CDR2 YYREEE (reference sequence). CDR3 sequence: CASSPGVRGRKDTQYF. CDR3 bases: TGTGCCAGCAGCCCGGGGGTGCGGGGGCGGAAAGATACGCAGTATTTT.

V usage is TRBV3-1 (or the pseudogene TRBV3-2) and J usage is TRBJ1-6, with D maybe TRBD1 (6 bases). The CDR3 spans 13 residues. V lost 4 bases and J lost 7, with 8 bases in between. CDR1 is LGHDT, CDR2 YNNKEL, per germline (reference sequence). The DNA of the CDR3 is TGTGCCAGCAGCCTCGACAGGAATTCACCCCTCCACTTT. Translating it yields CASSLDRNSPLHF.